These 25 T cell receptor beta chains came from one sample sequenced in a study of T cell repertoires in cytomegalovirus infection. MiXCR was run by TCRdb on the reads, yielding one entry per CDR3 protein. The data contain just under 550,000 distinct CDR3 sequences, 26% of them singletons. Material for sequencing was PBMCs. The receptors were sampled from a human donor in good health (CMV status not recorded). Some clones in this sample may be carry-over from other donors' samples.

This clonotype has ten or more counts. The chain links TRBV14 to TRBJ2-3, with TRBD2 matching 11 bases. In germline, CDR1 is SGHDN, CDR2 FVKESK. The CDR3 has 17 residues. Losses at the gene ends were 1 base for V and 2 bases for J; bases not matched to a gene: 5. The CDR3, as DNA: TGTGCCAGCAGCCAAGGGCTAGCGGGAGGCCCCACAGATACGCAGTATTTT. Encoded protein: CASSQGLAGGPTDTQYF.

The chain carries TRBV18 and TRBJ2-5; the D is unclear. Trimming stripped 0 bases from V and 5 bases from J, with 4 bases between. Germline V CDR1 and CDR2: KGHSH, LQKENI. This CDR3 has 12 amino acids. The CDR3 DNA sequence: TGTGCCAGCTCACCACCTTATGAGACCCAGTACTTC. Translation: CASSPPYETQYF.

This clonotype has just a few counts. CDR3 loop: CAAGSGRAYEQYF. The CDR3 DNA sequence: TGTGCCGCAGGTAGCGGGAGGGCCTACGAGCAGTACTTC. The chain is built from TRBV7-9 and TRBJ2-7; TRBD2 aligns across 11 bases. With V trimmed by 11 bases and J by 2 bases, 5 bases remained unmatched. Germline V gene sequence: CDR1 SEHNR, CDR2 FQNEAQ (reference sequence). This CDR3 comprises 13 residues.

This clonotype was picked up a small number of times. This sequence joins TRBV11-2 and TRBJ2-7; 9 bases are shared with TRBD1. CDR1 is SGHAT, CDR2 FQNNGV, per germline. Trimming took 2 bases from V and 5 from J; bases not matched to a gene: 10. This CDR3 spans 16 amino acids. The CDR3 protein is CASSLRSGQGWDEQYV. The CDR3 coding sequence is TGTGCCAGCAGCTTAAGGTCCGGACAGGGGTGGGACGAGCAGTACGTC.

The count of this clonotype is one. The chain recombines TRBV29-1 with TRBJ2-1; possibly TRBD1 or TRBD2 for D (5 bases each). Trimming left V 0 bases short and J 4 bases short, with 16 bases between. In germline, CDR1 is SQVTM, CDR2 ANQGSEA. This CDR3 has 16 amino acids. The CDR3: CSVEDPLGVGYNEQFF. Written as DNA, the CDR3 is TGCAGCGTTGAAGATCCTCTGGGGGTAGGGTACAATGAGCAGTTCTTC.

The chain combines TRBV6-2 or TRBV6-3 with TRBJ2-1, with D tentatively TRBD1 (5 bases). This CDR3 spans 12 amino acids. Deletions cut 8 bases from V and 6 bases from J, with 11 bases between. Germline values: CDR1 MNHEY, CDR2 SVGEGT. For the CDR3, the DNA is TGTGCCAGCCGCCCCCAGGGCAATGAGCAGTTCTTC. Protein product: CASRPQGNEQFF.

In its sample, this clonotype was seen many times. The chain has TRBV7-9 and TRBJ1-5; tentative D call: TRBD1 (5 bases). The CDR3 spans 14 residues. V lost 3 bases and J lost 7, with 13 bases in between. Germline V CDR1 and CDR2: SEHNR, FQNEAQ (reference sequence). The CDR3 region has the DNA TGTGCCAGCAGCTTTGGTAGGGACGAACAGCCCCAGCATTTT. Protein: CASSFGRDEQPQHF.

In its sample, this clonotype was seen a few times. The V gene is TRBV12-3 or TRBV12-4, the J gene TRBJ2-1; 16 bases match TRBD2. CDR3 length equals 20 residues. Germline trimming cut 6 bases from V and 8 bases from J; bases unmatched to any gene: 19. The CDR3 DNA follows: TGTGCCAGCAGGGGGATAGCGGGACTAGCGGGAGGGCCGGATATCGATGAGCAGTTCTTC. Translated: CASRGIAGLAGGPDIDEQFF.

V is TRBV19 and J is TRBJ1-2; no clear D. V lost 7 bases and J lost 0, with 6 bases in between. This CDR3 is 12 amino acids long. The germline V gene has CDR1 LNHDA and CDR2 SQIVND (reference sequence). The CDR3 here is CASTGANYGYTF. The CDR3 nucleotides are TGTGCCAGTACAGGAGCTAACTATGGCTACACCTTC.

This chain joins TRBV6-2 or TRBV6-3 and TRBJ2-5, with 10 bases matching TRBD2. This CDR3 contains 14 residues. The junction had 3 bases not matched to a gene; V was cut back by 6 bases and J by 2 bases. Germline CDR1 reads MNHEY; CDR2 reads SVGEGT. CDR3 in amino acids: CASRLAGAQETQYF. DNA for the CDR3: TGTGCCAGCAGGCTAGCGGGAGCTCAAGAGACCCAGTACTTC.

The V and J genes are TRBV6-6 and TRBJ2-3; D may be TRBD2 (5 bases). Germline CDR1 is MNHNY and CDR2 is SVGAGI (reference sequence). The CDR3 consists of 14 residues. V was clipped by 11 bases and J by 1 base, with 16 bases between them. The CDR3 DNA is TGTGCCTGCTCGAGTGTGAGGGGCACAGATACGCAGTATTTT. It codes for CACSSVRGTDTQYF.

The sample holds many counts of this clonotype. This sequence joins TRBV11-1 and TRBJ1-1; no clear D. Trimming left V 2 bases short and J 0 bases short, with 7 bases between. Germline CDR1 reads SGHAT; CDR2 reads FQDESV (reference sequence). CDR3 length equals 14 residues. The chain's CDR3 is CASSLRGMNTEAFF. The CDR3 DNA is TGTGCCAGCAGCTTACGAGGGATGAACACTGAAGCTTTCTTT.

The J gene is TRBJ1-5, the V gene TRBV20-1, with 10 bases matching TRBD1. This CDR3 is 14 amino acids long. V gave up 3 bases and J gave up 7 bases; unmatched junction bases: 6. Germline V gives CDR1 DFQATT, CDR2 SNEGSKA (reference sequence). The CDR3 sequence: CSASRDRGGQPQHF. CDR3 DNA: TGCAGTGCTAGCCGGGACAGGGGCGGACAGCCCCAGCATTTT.

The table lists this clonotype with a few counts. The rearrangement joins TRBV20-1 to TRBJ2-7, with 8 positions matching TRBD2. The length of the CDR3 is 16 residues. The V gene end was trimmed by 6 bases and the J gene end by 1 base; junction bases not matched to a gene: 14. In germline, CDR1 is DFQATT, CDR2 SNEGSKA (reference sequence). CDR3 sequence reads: CSAPSPGGPRSYEQYF. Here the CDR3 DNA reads TGCAGTGCCCCCTCCCCGGGAGGGCCTAGGTCCTACGAGCAGTACTTC.

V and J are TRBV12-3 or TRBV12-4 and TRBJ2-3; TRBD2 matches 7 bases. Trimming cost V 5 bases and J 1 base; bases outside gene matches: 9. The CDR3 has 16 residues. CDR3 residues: CASSLGDYGGTDTQYF. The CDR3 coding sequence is TGTGCCAGCAGTCTCGGGGACTACGGTGGCACAGATACGCAGTATTTT.

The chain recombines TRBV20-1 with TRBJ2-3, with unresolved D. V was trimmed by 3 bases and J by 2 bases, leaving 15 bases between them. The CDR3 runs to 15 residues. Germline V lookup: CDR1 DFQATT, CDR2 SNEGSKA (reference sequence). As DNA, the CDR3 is TGCAGTGCTAGTCCCCCGTGGGATTACACAGATACGCAGTATTTT. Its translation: CSASPPWDYTDTQYF.

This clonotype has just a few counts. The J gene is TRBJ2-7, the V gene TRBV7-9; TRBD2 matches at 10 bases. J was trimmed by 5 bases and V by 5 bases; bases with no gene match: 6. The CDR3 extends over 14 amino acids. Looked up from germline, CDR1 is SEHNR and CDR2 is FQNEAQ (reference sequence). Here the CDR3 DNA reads TGTGCCAGCAGCCCTAGCGGGAGTGATAACGAGCAGTACTTC. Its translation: CASSPSGSDNEQYF.

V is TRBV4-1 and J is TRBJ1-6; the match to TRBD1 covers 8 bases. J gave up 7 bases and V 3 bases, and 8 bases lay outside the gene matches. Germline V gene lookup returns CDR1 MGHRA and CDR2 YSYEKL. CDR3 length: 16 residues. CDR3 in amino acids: CASSQETGGWNSPLHF. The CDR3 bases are TGCGCCAGCAGCCAGGAAACAGGGGGTTGGAATTCACCCCTCCACTTT.

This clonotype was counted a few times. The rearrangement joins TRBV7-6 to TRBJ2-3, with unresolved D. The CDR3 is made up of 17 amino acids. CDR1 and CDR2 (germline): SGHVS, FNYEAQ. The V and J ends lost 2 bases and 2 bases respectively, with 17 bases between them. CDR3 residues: CASSLQVAETYTDTQYF. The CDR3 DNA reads TGTGCCAGCAGCTTACAAGTGGCGGAGACCTACACAGATACGCAGTATTTT. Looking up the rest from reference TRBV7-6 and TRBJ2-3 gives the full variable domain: GAGVSQSPRYKVTKRGQDVALRCDPISGHVSLYWYRQALGQGPEFLTYFNYEAQQDKSGLPNDRFSAERPEGSISTLTIQRTEQRDSAMYRCASSLQVAETYTDTQYFGPGTRLTVL.

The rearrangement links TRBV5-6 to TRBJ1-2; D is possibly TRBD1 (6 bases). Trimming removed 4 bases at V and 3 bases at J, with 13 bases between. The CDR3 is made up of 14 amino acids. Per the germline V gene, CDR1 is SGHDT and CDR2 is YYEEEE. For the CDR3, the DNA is TGTGCCAGCAGCCCTGGACAGATCGACTATGGCTACACCTTC. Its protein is CASSPGQIDYGYTF.

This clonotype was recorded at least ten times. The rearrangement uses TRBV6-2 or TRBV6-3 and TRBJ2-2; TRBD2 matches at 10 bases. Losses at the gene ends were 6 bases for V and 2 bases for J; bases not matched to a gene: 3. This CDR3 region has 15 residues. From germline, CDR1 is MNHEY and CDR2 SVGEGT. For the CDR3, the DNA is TGTGCCAGCAGGGCTAGCGGGGGCAACACCGGGGAGCTGTTTTTT. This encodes CASRASGGNTGELFF.

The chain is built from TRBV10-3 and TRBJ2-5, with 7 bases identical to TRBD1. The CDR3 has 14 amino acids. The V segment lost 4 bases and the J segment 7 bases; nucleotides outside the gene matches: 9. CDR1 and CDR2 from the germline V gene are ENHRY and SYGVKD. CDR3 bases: TGTGCCATCAGTGCGGGCGGAGCAGGGGGGACCCAGTACTTC. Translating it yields CAISAGGAGGTQYF.

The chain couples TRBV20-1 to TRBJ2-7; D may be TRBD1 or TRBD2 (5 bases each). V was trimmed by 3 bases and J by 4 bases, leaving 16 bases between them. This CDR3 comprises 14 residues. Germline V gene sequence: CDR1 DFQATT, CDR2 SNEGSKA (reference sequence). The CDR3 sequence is CSASRGEMRYEQYF. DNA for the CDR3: TGCAGTGCTAGCCGAGGGGAGATGCGGTACGAGCAGTACTTC.

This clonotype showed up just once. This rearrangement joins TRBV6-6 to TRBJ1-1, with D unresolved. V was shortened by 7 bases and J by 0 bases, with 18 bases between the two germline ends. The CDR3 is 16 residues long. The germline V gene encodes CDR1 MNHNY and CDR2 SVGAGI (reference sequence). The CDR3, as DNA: TGTGCCAGCACCCTAAGCGGCGGTACAATGAACACTGAAGCTTTCTTT. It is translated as CASTLSGGTMNTEAFF.

CDR3 DNA: TGTGCCATCAGTGAGCGGCTAGCGGGGAGGGCCAGGCAGTTCTTC. Translation: CAISERLAGRARQFF. The J gene is TRBJ2-1, the V gene TRBV10-3, with 9 bases aligning to TRBD2. Germline CDR1 ENHRY, CDR2 SYGVKD. There are 15 residues in the CDR3. With 2 bases clipped from V and 12 bases from J, the junction kept 11 bases outside the gene matches.